By sample share, the clone carrying this T cell receptor (beta chain) is medium-sized (0.01 to 0.1%). Its antigen is unknown. The length of the CDR3 is 13 residues. Deletions cut 6 bases from V and 3 bases from J, with 12 bases between. One entry per CDR3 protein, called by TCRdb with MiXCR from the RT-PCR reads. The sample records roughly 550,000 distinct CDR3 sequences, less than 25% being singletons. This entry comes from a study of response to subunit inactivated influenza vaccine. The study's findings and limits: Authors suggested that a seasonal influenza vaccination recruits few new T cells each time.

The same data also contributed to another study, on T cells expressing NK-cell markers. That work adds: cDNA encoding TCR beta was synthesized via 5'RACE template switching incorporating UMIs. Sorted CD3+CD56-NKG2C+, CD3+CD56+NKG2C- and CD3+CD56+NKG2C+ T cells were the source of the TCR beta repertoires. Each of several donors carried dominant NKG2C+ clonotypes accounting for about 1.0-8% of CD8+ T cells. The same clonotypes also predominated in the CD3+CD56-NKG2C+ fraction of a handful of donors.

This receptor was taken from a man in his forties or fifties who received an inactivated influenza vaccine. The chain joins TRBV12-3 or TRBV12-4 to TRBJ2-7; D ambiguous. The sample was CD4+ T cells sorted from PBMCs, taken about 13 days after vaccination. The CDR3 is CASRNSILYEQYF. The CDR3 DNA sequence: TGTGCCAGCAGGAACAGCATTCTCTACGAGCAGTACTTC.